This T cell receptor beta chain was sequenced during a study of blood T cell repertoires in COVID-19. In the authors' workflow: By means of reference gene primer amplification, nucleated cell counts were estimated. Profiling relied on immunoSEQ multiplex PCR, and the TCRdb table lists in-frame clones only, not all of them. That table furnishes V, J and clone size, whereas the DNA furnished D and trimming. The sample yields approximately 200,000 clones, approximately 90% seen once. The V and J ends lost 4 bases and 4 bases, in that order; junction bases with no gene match: 6. In germline, CDR1 is MNHEY, CDR2 SVGAGI. There are 15 residues in the CDR3. Many counts were recorded for this clone.

The J gene is TRBJ1-5, the V gene TRBV6-5, with TRBD1 matching 8 bases. The sample comprised peripheral blood. This TCR derives from a man aged 60 to 69 who had recovered from COVID-19. CDR3 in DNA: TGTGCCAGCAGTTTTCGACAGGGGCAGAATCAGCCCCAGCATTTT. Residues: CASSFRQGQNQPQHF.